Each of the 24 T cell receptor beta chains below was sequenced from the same sample in a study of regulatory T cells in long-lasting Graves disease. Building of the TCR beta libraries involved iRepertoire HTBI primers and Arm-PCR of CDR3 regions. TCRdb re-called the multiplex PCR reads through MiXCR, storing one row per CDR3 protein. The sample records roughly 500,000 distinct CDR3 sequences, approximately 13% being singletons. Time point here: newly diagnosed GD, antithyroid drugs for less than 3 months. PBMC-extracted RNA yielded the TCR library. These data also featured in a second study, about T cells in Graves' hyperthyroidism and ophthalmopathy.

The sequencing here drew on peripheral blood mononuclear cells (PBMCs), taken at new diagnosis, from a patient treated with antithyroid drugs. These receptors were collected from a man aged 30 to 39 with Graves disease.

This clonotype was seen only a few times. The rearrangement links TRBV20-1 to TRBJ2-3, with TRBD2 as a possible D gene (6 bases). CDR1 is DFQATT and CDR2 is SNEGSKA in the germline V gene (reference sequence). This CDR3 is built from 14 residues. V was trimmed by 8 bases and J by 2 bases, leaving 17 bases between them. CDR3 in amino acids: CSPGRGDHTDTQYF. The CDR3 DNA follows: TGCAGTCCCGGGAGAGGGGATCACACAGATACGCAGTATTTT.

The chain has TRBV7-3 and TRBJ2-5, with 14 bases that match TRBD2. The CDR3 extends over 18 amino acids. CDR1 is SGHTA and CDR2 is FQGTGA in the germline V gene. With V trimmed by 6 bases and J by 1 base, 10 bases remained unmatched. The CDR3 protein is CASSSTGLAGGIQETQYF. CDR3 nucleotides: TGTGCCAGCAGTTCCACTGGACTAGCGGGAGGAATCCAAGAGACCCAGTACTTC. The full variable domain, completed using reference TRBV7-3 and TRBJ2-5, is GAGVSQTPSNKVTEKGKYVELRCDPISGHTALYWYRQSLGQGPEFLIYFQGTGAADDSGLPNDRFFAVRPEGSVSTLKIQRTERGDSAVYLCASSSTGLAGGIQETQYFGPGTRLLVL.

This clonotype was observed a few times. The junction differs from germline at one of its ends, possibly a read error. Here the CDR3 reads CATSDPGTREPYDEQFF. The CDR3 DNA sequence: TGTGCCACCAGTGATCCCGGGACCAGGGAGCCCTACGATGAGCAGTTCTTC. V gene TRBV24-1 combines with J gene TRBJ2-1; D is tentatively TRBD1 or TRBD2 (5 bases each). CDR3 length: 17 residues. CDR1 and CDR2 (germline): KGHDR, SFDVKD.

This clonotype has a count of ten or more. V and J are TRBV2 and TRBJ2-7; TRBD2 might be the D (5 bases). This CDR3 region has 11 residues. The V gene's germline CDR1 is SNHLY and CDR2 FYNNEI. The V gene lost 1 base and the J gene lost 12 bases, with 10 bases spanning the gap. Here the CDR3 reads CASSEGLPGYF. The CDR3 DNA is TGTGCCAGCAGTGAAGGACTACCGGGGTACTTC.

This clonotype appeared many times. The V and J genes are TRBV5-1 and TRBJ2-7, with 10 bases lining up with TRBD1. Per the germline V gene, CDR1 is SGHRS and CDR2 is YFSETQ. V trimming: 4 bases; J trimming: 2 bases; junction bases outside the gene matches: 3. CDR3 size: 14 residues. The CDR3 is CASSLDRGTYEQYF. CDR3 nucleotide sequence: TGCGCCAGCAGCCTGGACAGGGGGACCTACGAGCAGTACTTC. Full variable domain (missing parts from reference TRBV5-1 and TRBJ2-7): KAGVTQTPRYLIKTRGQQVTLSCSPISGHRSVSWYQQTPGQGLQFLFEYFSETQRNKGNFPGRFSGRQFSNSRSEMNVSTLELGDSALYLCASSLDRGTYEQYFGPGTRLTVT.

This clonotype has at least ten counts. V and J are TRBV6-1 and TRBJ1-5; D is unresolved. Trimming took 6 bases from V and 4 from J, leaving 10 bases between them. The CDR3 sequence is 13 residues long. Per the germline V gene, CDR1 is MNHNS and CDR2 is SASEGT. The DNA for the CDR3 is TGTGCCAGCAGCCCGGGCCATAATCAGCCCCAGCATTTT. Residues: CASSPGHNQPQHF.

This clonotype was observed once. The rearrangement joins TRBV14 to TRBJ2-7, with 8 bases matching TRBD2. This CDR3 has 15 amino acids. The germline gives CDR1 SGHDN, CDR2 FVKESK. Unmatched junction bases numbered 9, after V lost 1 base and J lost 7 bases. CDR3 in amino acids: CASSQGLARRREQYF. CDR3 nucleotides: TGTGCCAGCAGCCAAGGACTAGCGAGACGTAGGGAGCAGTACTTC.

The gene calls are TRBV6-1 and TRBJ1-6; TRBD1 might be the D (5 bases). This CDR3 spans 17 amino acids. Trimming removed 5 bases from V and 5 bases from J, with 19 bases in between. Per the germline V gene, CDR1 is MNHNS and CDR2 is SASEGT. CDR3 sequence reads: CASSPRQWGADNSPLHF. The CDR3 nucleotides read TGTGCCAGCAGTCCCCGACAATGGGGCGCAGATAATTCACCCCTCCACTTT.

This chain links TRBV5-1 with TRBJ1-2; the D gene is possibly TRBD1 (6 bases). This CDR3 has 16 residues. Between the trimmed V and J ends, which lost 4 bases and 8 bases, there was a span of 24 bases. Germline CDR1 SGHRS, CDR2 YFSETQ. CDR3 sequence (DNA): TGCGCCAGCAGCGTAGAAGGACAGTCCGATCCGTCGGGCTACACCTTC. Amino acids: CASSVEGQSDPSGYTF.

The chain links TRBV27 to TRBJ2-7; no clear D gene. This CDR3 comprises 14 residues. Trimming left V 2 bases short and J 1 base short, with 9 bases between. The germline CDR1 and CDR2 sequences are MNHEY and SMNVEV (reference sequence). The CDR3 coding sequence is TGTGCCAGCAGTTTAATGGGATTTTCCTACGAGCAGTACTTC. It specifies CASSLMGFSYEQYF.

This clonotype was recorded a few times. This CDR3 is missing its conserved last phenylalanine or tryptophan, likely due to a read error. The CDR3 sequence is CASSLVSAGDYEQYL. CDR3 nucleotide sequence: TGCGCCAGCAGCTTGGTGTCGGCGGGAGACTACGAGCAGTACCTC. J is TRBJ2-7 and V is TRBV5-1; 7 bases match TRBD2. Germline V CDR1 and CDR2: SGHRS, YFSETQ. The junction had 6 bases not matched to a gene; V was cut back by 0 bases and J by 3 bases. The CDR3 runs to 15 residues.

The V call is TRBV29-1, the J call TRBJ1-4, with D unresolved. Germline loops: CDR1 SQVTM, CDR2 ANQGSEA. Trimming cost V 3 bases and J 4 bases, with 12 bases left between them. This CDR3 is 14 amino acids long. CDR3 in amino acids: CSVDVPAHNEKLFF. The CDR3 bases are TGCAGCGTTGACGTGCCCGCACATAATGAAAAACTGTTTTTT.

Note on this clonotype: No conserved phenylalanine or tryptophan is present at the end of the CDR3, so a read error is the likely explanation. V and J are TRBV3-1 and TRBJ2-2; perhaps TRBD2 as D (6 bases). This CDR3 has 15 amino acids. V was pared by 0 bases and J by 5 bases, with 10 bases between. Germline V gene lookup returns CDR1 LGHDT and CDR2 YNNKEL (reference sequence). DNA for the CDR3: TGTGCCAGCAGCCAAGAGGAGGGCCTTACCGGGGAGCTGTTTCTT. It specifies CASSQEEGLTGELFL.

On this clonotype: A far larger clone differs by one base, so this is likely a read error. The rearrangement links TRBV28 to TRBJ2-1; D perhaps matches TRBD2 (5 bases). The assigned J gene may be wrong: the sequence end matches TRBJ2-5 better. This CDR3 is 14 amino acids long. From germline, CDR1 is MDHEN and CDR2 SYDVKM. The CDR3: CASSFRGFGGTQYF. CDR3 nucleotide sequence: TGTGCCAGCAGTTTTAGAGGGTTCGGAGGGACCCAGTACTTC.

This clonotype was counted a few times. Its ends do not fully match the called genes, so a read error is possible. This chain links TRBV10-3 with TRBJ2-7, with 9 bases that match TRBD1. The CDR3 is 13 residues long. Germline V gene data show CDR1 as ENHRY and CDR2 as SYGVKD. The CDR3 DNA reads TGTGCCGTCAGTGTTCGACAGGGGGACGAGCAGTACTTC. Its protein product is CAVSVRQGDEQYF.

This clonotype was counted many times. V gene TRBV9 combines with J gene TRBJ2-5; unclear D gene. The V gene's germline CDR1 is SGDLS and CDR2 YYNGEE. The CDR3 length is 13 residues. V lost 0 bases and J lost 5, with 8 bases in between. The CDR3 reads CASSVAGDETQYF. The CDR3 nucleotides are TGTGCCAGCAGCGTAGCTGGGGATGAGACCCAGTACTTC.

This clonotype has at least ten counts. J is TRBJ2-7 and V is TRBV7-9; 11 bases match TRBD2. CDR1 and CDR2 from the germline V gene are SEHNR and FQNEAQ (reference sequence). V lost 8 bases, J lost 5 bases, and 14 bases stayed unmatched. This CDR3 spans 16 amino acids. As DNA, the CDR3 is TGTGCCAGCGGTGAACTAGCGGGAGTTAAAGCCCACGAGCAGTACTTC. Its protein product is CASGELAGVKAHEQYF.

Ten or more counts support this clonotype. V gene TRBV6-5 combines with J gene TRBJ2-7; 8 nucleotides match TRBD2. Germline V gene sequence: CDR1 MNHEY, CDR2 SVGAGI. J gave up 3 bases and V 0 bases, and 13 bases lay outside the gene matches. The CDR3 totals 18 residues. The CDR3 reads CASSYSTVTSGIGYEQYF. The CDR3 region has the DNA TGTGCCAGCAGTTACTCGACCGTCACTAGCGGCATAGGCTACGAGCAGTACTTC.

This clonotype was detected many times. The chain combines TRBV27 with TRBJ2-1, with a possible D match to TRBD2 (5 bases). V lost 3 bases and J lost 2, with 11 bases in between. The CDR3 covers 15 residues. CDR1 and CDR2 (germline): MNHEY, SMNVEV (reference sequence). CDR3 DNA: TGTGCCAGCAGTTTCACCGGACTTGCCTACAATGAGCAGTTCTTC. It is translated as CASSFTGLAYNEQFF.

This clonotype came up many times. This chain joins TRBV5-1 and TRBJ2-3, with D perhaps being TRBD1 or TRBD2 (5 bases each). There are 16 residues in the CDR3. The V end lost 3 bases, the J end lost 4 bases, and 18 bases lay between the germline ends. The germline V gene encodes CDR1 SGHRS and CDR2 YFSETQ. CDR3 loop: CASSWPATGGADTQYF. CDR3 coding DNA: TGCGCCAGCAGCTGGCCGGCTACAGGAGGAGCAGATACGCAGTATTTT.

This clonotype appeared many times. The V gene is TRBV29-1, the J gene TRBJ2-5; 8 nucleotides align to TRBD1. Germline values: CDR1 SQVTM, CDR2 ANQGSEA. The CDR3 length is 14 residues. V shed 7 bases, J shed 4 bases, and the junction held 11 bases outside the gene matches. The CDR3 region is CSASGGGQGETQYF. The CDR3, as DNA: TGCAGCGCATCCGGGGGCGGACAGGGAGAGACCCAGTACTTC. The full variable domain, its missing parts supplied by reference TRBV29-1 and TRBJ2-5, is SAVISQKPSRDICQRGTSLTIQCQVDSQVTMMFWYRQQPGQSLTLIATANQGSEATYESGFVIDKFPISRPNLTFSTLTVSNMSPEDSSIYLCSASGGGQGETQYFGPGTRLLVL.

CDR3 bases: TGTGCCACCAGCAGAGATCCGGCGAAAATACCGAGTGAAAAACTGTTTTTT. This codes for CATSRDPAKIPSEKLFF. The chain couples TRBV15 to TRBJ1-4; no definite D call. The germline gives CDR1 LNHNV, CDR2 YYDKDF (reference sequence). V lost 0 bases to trimming and J lost 7 bases, with 18 bases between them. CDR3 length: 17 residues. Using reference TRBV15 and TRBJ1-4 for the parts outside the CDR3, the full variable domain is DAMVIQNPRYQVTQFGKPVTLSCSQTLNHNVMYWYQQKSSQAPKLLFHYYDKDFNNEADTPDNFQSRRPNTSFCFLDIRSPGLGDTAMYLCATSRDPAKIPSEKLFFGSGTQLSVL.

This clonotype appeared many times. The chain uses TRBV6-9 and TRBJ1-1; 7 bases map to TRBD1. There are 16 residues in the CDR3. Trimming at V came to 4 bases and at J to 1 base, leaving 9 bases not matched to a gene. Germline V gives CDR1 MNHGY, CDR2 SVAAGI. The CDR3 loop is CASSFRYRQGNTEAFF. CDR3 nucleotide sequence: TGTGCCAGCAGTTTCCGATACCGACAGGGGAACACTGAAGCTTTCTTT.

In its sample, this clonotype was seen many times. CDR3 nucleotide sequence: TGCGCCAGCAGTCGCCTGCCAAAACAGGGAAACTACGAGCAGTACTTC. Protein product: CASSRLPKQGNYEQYF. The genes are TRBV10-1 and TRBJ2-7; a weak D match, TRBD1 (6 bases). The germline CDR1 and CDR2 sequences are WNHNN and SYGVQD (reference sequence). The CDR3 has 16 residues. Trimming took 5 bases from V and 3 from J, leaving 20 bases between them.